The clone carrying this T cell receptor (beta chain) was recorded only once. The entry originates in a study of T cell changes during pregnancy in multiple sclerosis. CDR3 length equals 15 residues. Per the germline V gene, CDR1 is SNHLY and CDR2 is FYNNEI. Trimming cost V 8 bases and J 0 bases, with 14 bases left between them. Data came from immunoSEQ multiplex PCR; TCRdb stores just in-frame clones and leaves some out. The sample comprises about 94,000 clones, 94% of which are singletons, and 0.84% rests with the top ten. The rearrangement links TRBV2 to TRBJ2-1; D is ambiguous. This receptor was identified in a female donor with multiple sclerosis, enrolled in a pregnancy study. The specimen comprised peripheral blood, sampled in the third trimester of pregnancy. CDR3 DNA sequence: TGTGCCAGCTGCGAAGAGCACCTCTCCTACAATGAGCAGTTCTTC. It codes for CASCEEHLSYNEQFF.